A selection of T cell receptor beta chains follows, all from one sample in a study of cytomegalovirus exposure and HLA in healthy donors. Clones were read by immunoSEQ multiplex PCR, and TCRdb kept only the in-frame ones, dropping some. The table has 190,000 or so clones, roughly four fifths seen once. Sequenced: PBMCs. The receptors derive from a man aged 45-65 years in good health and CMV-seronegative. Both conserved end residues are part of each CDR3. Each record gives: V gene, J gene, D gene, clone size, CDR3 protein, CDR3 DNA. A D gene is named only where the DNA matches it firmly. Expanded clones are given a class, and other clones once, few, many or no size at all.

v_call: TRBV7-2; j_call: TRBJ2-5; d_call: .; clone_size: .; cdr3_aa: CASSLVGPQAQYF; cdr3_nt: TGTGCCAGCAGCTTAGTCGGCCCCCAGGCCCAGTACTTC
v_call: TRBV15; j_call: TRBJ2-7; d_call: .; clone_size: few; cdr3_aa: CATSRDPGSGYEQYF; cdr3_nt: TGTGCCACCAGCAGAGATCCCGGGAGTGGATACGAGCAGTACTTC
v_call: TRBV5-5; j_call: TRBJ2-7; d_call: .; clone_size: .; cdr3_aa: CASSLLVDRAYEQYF; cdr3_nt: TGTGCCAGCAGCTTGTTAGTCGACAGAGCCTACGAGCAGTACTTC
v_call: TRBV7-2; j_call: TRBJ1-2; d_call: TRBD1; clone_size: .; cdr3_aa: CASSFRSGQGASGYTF; cdr3_nt: TGTGCCAGCAGCTTCCGATCGGGACAGGGGGCGTCCGGCTACACCTTC
v_call: TRBV5-1; j_call: TRBJ2-4; d_call: .; clone_size: .; cdr3_aa: CASSLGQGTRNIQYF; cdr3_nt: TGCGCCAGCAGCTTGGGGCAGGGGACGAGAAACATTCAGTACTTC
v_call: TRBV18; j_call: TRBJ1-2; d_call: .; clone_size: .; cdr3_aa: CASSRGAGYGYTF; cdr3_nt: TGTGCCAGCTCGCGAGGAGCGGGGTATGGCTACACCTTC
v_call: TRBV7-2; j_call: TRBJ1-2; d_call: .; clone_size: once; cdr3_aa: CASSFPPNYGYTF; cdr3_nt: TGTGCCAGCAGCTTCCCTCCTAACTATGGCTACACCTTC
v_call: TRBV6-6; j_call: TRBJ2-7; d_call: TRBD1; clone_size: once; cdr3_aa: CASRPRTGSHEQYF; cdr3_nt: TGTGCCAGCAGACCTCGGACAGGCAGCCACGAGCAGTACTTC
v_call: TRBV5-1; j_call: TRBJ1-4; d_call: .; clone_size: .; cdr3_aa: CASSLSIGATNEKLFF; cdr3_nt: TGCGCCAGCAGCTTAAGTATCGGTGCAACTAATGAAAAACTGTTTTTT
v_call: TRBV28; j_call: TRBJ2-7; d_call: TRBD1; clone_size: .; cdr3_aa: CASSHRGLTGEQYF; cdr3_nt: TGTGCCAGCAGTCACAGGGGGTTGACCGGCGAGCAGTACTTC
v_call: TRBV7-8; j_call: TRBJ1-2; d_call: .; clone_size: .; cdr3_aa: CASSLSRDSGYTF; cdr3_nt: TGTGCCAGCAGCTTATCGAGGGACTCTGGCTACACCTTC
v_call: TRBV28; j_call: TRBJ2-7; d_call: TRBD1; clone_size: .; cdr3_aa: CASRIGGQTYEQYF; cdr3_nt: TGTGCCAGCAGAATAGGGGGCCAGACCTACGAGCAGTACTTC
v_call: TRBV7-7; j_call: TRBJ2-3; d_call: .; clone_size: .; cdr3_aa: CASSPVLTGTGTQYF; cdr3_nt: TGTGCTAGCAGCCCCGTATTAACAGGCACAGGTACGCAGTATTTT
v_call: TRBV5-1; j_call: TRBJ2-5; d_call: TRBD2; clone_size: .; cdr3_aa: CASSLGLAGRQETQYF; cdr3_nt: TGCGCCAGCAGCTTGGGGCTAGCGGGGCGGCAAGAGACCCAGTACTTC
v_call: TRBV10-3; j_call: TRBJ2-3; d_call: TRBD2; clone_size: .; cdr3_aa: CAISGTSGADTQYF; cdr3_nt: TGTGCCATCAGTGGGACTAGCGGGGCAGATACGCAGTATTTT
v_call: TRBV28; j_call: TRBJ1-5; d_call: TRBD1; clone_size: .; cdr3_aa: CASSPKLRTGTGDQPQHF; cdr3_nt: TGTGCCAGCAGTCCCAAACTCCGAACCGGGACAGGGGACCAGCCCCAGCATTTT
v_call: TRBV6-6; j_call: TRBJ2-1; d_call: TRBD2; clone_size: .; cdr3_aa: CASSPGLANNEQFF; cdr3_nt: TGTGCCAGCAGTCCGGGACTAGCAAACAATGAGCAGTTCTTC
v_call: TRBV7-8; j_call: TRBJ2-7; d_call: .; clone_size: .; cdr3_aa: CASRHGGRGREQYF; cdr3_nt: TGTGCCAGCAGGCATGGGGGCAGGGGGAGGGAGCAGTACTTC
v_call: TRBV7-2; j_call: TRBJ2-6; d_call: .; clone_size: .; cdr3_aa: CASSLSVSGANVLTF; cdr3_nt: TGTGCCAGCAGCTTATCGGTGTCTGGGGCCAACGTCCTGACTTTC
v_call: TRBV5-1; j_call: TRBJ2-3; d_call: .; clone_size: once; cdr3_aa: CASGYSGETSTDTQYF; cdr3_nt: TGCGCCAGCGGCTATTCGGGGGAAACTAGCACAGATACGCAGTATTTT
v_call: TRBV6-1; j_call: TRBJ2-3; d_call: TRBD1; clone_size: .; cdr3_aa: CASRQGGAGSDTQYF; cdr3_nt: TGTGCCAGCAGACAAGGGGGCGCGGGCTCAGATACGCAGTATTTT
v_call: TRBV5-1; j_call: TRBJ2-5; d_call: TRBD1; clone_size: .; cdr3_aa: CASSSGQGPETQYF; cdr3_nt: TGCGCCAGCAGCTCCGGACAGGGCCCAGAGACCCAGTACTTC
v_call: TRBV5-4; j_call: TRBJ1-2; d_call: .; clone_size: .; cdr3_aa: CASSLVGGGLNYGYTF; cdr3_nt: TGTGCCAGCAGCCTCGTAGGGGGGGGGTTAAACTATGGCTACACCTTC